Listed below are T cell receptor beta chains from one sample, sequenced in a study of T cell changes during pregnancy in multiple sclerosis. Sequencing was performed with immunoSEQ multiplex PCR; in TCRdb, only in-frame clones are kept and a portion is missing. This table holds about 79,000 clones, 80% to 95% found once. The specimen comprised peripheral blood, sampled in the second trimester of pregnancy. The receptor set was obtained from a female donor in good health, enrolled as a control in a pregnancy study. Each CDR3 is given with its conserved first and last residue. The D gene is left open where the match is weak. Not all rows give a size; the values are once, few, many and, for expanded clones, a class.

clone_size | j_call | cdr3_length | d_call | v_call | cdr3_aa | cdr3_nt
- | TRBJ1-5 | 13 | - | TRBV5-5 | CASSVQGDQPQHF | TGTGCCAGCAGCGTACAGGGCGACCAGCCCCAGCATTTT
- | TRBJ1-5 | 14 | - | TRBV28 | CASSSGQGVQPQHF | -
- | TRBJ1-6 | 17 | - | TRBV5-8 | CASSLEYGNSYNSPLHF | TGTGCCAGCAGCTTGGAATACGGGAATTCCTATAATTCACCCCTCCACTTT
once | TRBJ2-5 | 13 | TRBD1 | TRBV27 | CASSPDRGQTQYF | TGTGCCAGCAGTCCGGACAGGGGGCAGACCCAGTACTTC
- | TRBJ2-4 | 13 | - | TRBV7-2 | CASSYAADGIQYF | TGTGCCAGCAGCTACGCGGCGGATGGCATTCAGTACTTC
- | TRBJ1-4 | 16 | - | TRBV5-6 | CASSSLRRGSNEKLFF | TGTGCCAGCAGCTCATTGCGGCGGGGGTCTAATGAAAAACTGTTTTTT
- | TRBJ2-3 | 15 | - | TRBV7-2 | CASSSQGPGTDTQYF | TGTGCCAGCAGCTCACAGGGTCCCGGCACAGATACGCAGTATTTT
- | TRBJ1-5 | 15 | - | TRBV5-8 | CASSLESHSNQPQHF | TGTGCCAGCAGCTTGGAGAGTCATAGCAATCAGCCCCAGCATTTT
- | TRBJ1-5 | 13 | - | TRBV27 | CASGWAANQPQHF | TGTGCCAGCGGTTGGGCAGCTAATCAGCCCCAGCATTTT
- | TRBJ2-5 | 15 | TRBD1 | TRBV19 | CASSPRTGGQETQYF | TGTGCCAGTAGTCCAAGGACAGGGGGCCAAGAGACCCAGTACTTC
once | TRBJ2-1 | 14 | - | TRBV7-8 | CASTRSTAYNEQFF | TGTGCCAGCACCAGAAGTACAGCCTACAATGAGCAGTTCTTC
- | TRBJ1-6 | 13 | - | TRBV5-6 | CASSLNRPSPLHF | TGTGCCAGCAGCTTGAACAGGCCTTCACCCCTCCACTTT
- | TRBJ2-3 | 13 | - | TRBV6-4 | CASGAGHTDTQYF | TGTGCCAGCGGTGCAGGCCACACAGATACGCAGTATTTT
- | TRBJ2-7 | 14 | TRBD1 | TRBV9 | CASSVGDRDYEQYF | TGTGCCAGCAGCGTAGGGGACAGGGACTACGAGCAGTACTTC
- | TRBJ2-2 | 15 | TRBD2 | TRBV7-3 | CASSPTSGATGELFF | TGTGCCAGCAGCCCGACTAGCGGGGCTACCGGGGAGCTGTTTTTT
- | TRBJ1-1 | 14 | TRBD1 | TRBV18 | CASSPGQGNTEAFF | TGTGCCAGCTCGCCGGGACAGGGGAACACTGAAGCTTTCTTT
- | TRBJ2-3 | 16 | TRBD2 | TRBV5-6 | CASSLRLAGSTDTQYF | TGTGCCAGCAGCTTGAGACTAGCGGGGAGCACAGATACGCAGTATTTT
- | TRBJ2-1 | 13 | - | TRBV27 | CASSLSVYNEQFF | TGTGCCAGCAGTTTATCCGTTTACAATGAGCAGTTCTTC
once | TRBJ1-1 | 13 | - | TRBV5-1 | CASGLRVNTEAFF | TGCGCCAGCGGTTTACGGGTGAACACTGAAGCTTTCTTT
- | TRBJ2-7 | 14 | TRBD2 | TRBV7-9 | CASSPPGGVFEQYF | TGTGCCAGCAGCCCGCCGGGGGGAGTGTTCGAGCAGTACTTC
once | TRBJ2-3 | 16 | - | TRBV11-2 | CASSPPGLLQADTQYF | TGTGCCAGCAGCCCACCGGGACTCTTGCAGGCAGATACGCAGTATTTT
- | TRBJ2-3 | 18 | TRBD2 | TRBV19 | CASSITLVAGGSTDTQYF | TGTGCCAGTAGTATAACCCTCGTAGCGGGGGGCTCCACAGATACGCAGTATTTT
once | TRBJ1-2 | 15 | TRBD1 | TRBV7-6 | CASSPGQALTYGYTF | TGTGCCAGCAGCCCGGGACAGGCCTTGACCTATGGCTACACCTTC
few | TRBJ1-1 | 11 | - | TRBV20-1 | CSARESGQAFF | TGCAGTGCTAGAGAGTCGGGTCAGGCTTTCTTT